The sequence of this T cell receptor (beta chain) was determined in a study of long-term antiretroviral therapy in people with HIV. As to this clone: Its antigen is not known.

Survey level was the resolution at which the v3.0 immunoSEQ assay ran. Measured with immunoSEQ multiplex PCR; TCRdb has only the in-frame clones, and not every one. The repertoire holds tens of thousands of clones, with less than 90% as singletons. Findings of the study overall: Drawn between about 2004 and 2018, the blood was possibly obtained under older ART regimens. Repertoires looked antigen-experienced, with only a slight naive shift after ART. In samples taken after ART, diversity increased but remained below transplant donor control levels. ART adherence, viral resistance and therapy changes went unrecorded.

The origin of this receptor is a man aged 18 to 30 with HIV. Sequencing used unsorted PBMCs, obtained 1 year after starting antiretroviral therapy.

The CDR3 here is CASSLYRPRQGSYEQYF. DNA of the CDR3: TGTGCCAGCAGCTTATACCGCCCTAGACAGGGTTCCTACGAGCAGTACTTC. V usage is TRBV7-9 and J usage is TRBJ2-7, with 7 bases fitting TRBD1. The junction had 11 bases not matched to a gene; V was cut back by 2 bases and J by 1 base. The CDR3 consists of 17 residues. Germline-derived CDR1 and CDR2 are SEHNR and FQNEAQ (reference sequence).